This T cell receptor (beta chain) was recorded in a study of cytomegalovirus exposure and HLA in healthy donors. The germline V gene encodes CDR1 MNHEY and CDR2 SVGAGI. V was pared by 8 bases and J by 2 bases, with 6 bases of the junction left unmatched. The CDR3 consists of 13 residues. A remark on this clone: Its antigen remains unknown.

Study-wide results and limits: V segments that were indistinguishable, TRBV6-2 and TRBV6-3 among them, were omitted from analysis.

Use of 60 Vbeta and 13 Jbeta primers characterized the PCR. Here immunoSEQ multiplex PCR was the method, and the copy in TCRdb shows in-frame clones only, minus some. The table includes some 190,000 clones, roughly 84% detected once. V and J are TRBV6-5 and TRBJ2-7; 7 nucleotides align to TRBD2. The sequence came from a boy younger than 10 in good health and CMV-seronegative. Specimen: PBMCs. The CDR3 DNA reads as TGTGCCAGCCGTAAAGCGGGAACCTACGAGCAGTACTTC. It yields the protein CASRKAGTYEQYF.